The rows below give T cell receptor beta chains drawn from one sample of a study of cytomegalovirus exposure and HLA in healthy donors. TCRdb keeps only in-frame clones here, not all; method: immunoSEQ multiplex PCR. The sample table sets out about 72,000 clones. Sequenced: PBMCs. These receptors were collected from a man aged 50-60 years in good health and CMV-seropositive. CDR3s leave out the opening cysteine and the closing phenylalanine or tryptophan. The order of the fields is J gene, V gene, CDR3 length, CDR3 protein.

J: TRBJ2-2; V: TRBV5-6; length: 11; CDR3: ASSLPGAGELF
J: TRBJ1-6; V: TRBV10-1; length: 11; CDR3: ASSGGLGSPLH
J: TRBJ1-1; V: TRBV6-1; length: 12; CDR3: ASSTQGRGTEAF
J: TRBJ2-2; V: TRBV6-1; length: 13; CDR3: ASSGGLANTGELF
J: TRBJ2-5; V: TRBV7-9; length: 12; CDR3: ASSSRDPQETQY
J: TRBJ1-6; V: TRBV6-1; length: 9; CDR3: ASRSYSPLH
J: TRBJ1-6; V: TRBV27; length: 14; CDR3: ASSLSRDRGRSPLH
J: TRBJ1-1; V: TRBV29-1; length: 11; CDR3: SVRDRENTEAF
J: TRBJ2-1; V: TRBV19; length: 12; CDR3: ASEPGLAAGEQF
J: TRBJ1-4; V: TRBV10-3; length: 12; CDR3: ATAVGGADEKLF
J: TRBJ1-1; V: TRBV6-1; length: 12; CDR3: ASGLQGQSTEAF
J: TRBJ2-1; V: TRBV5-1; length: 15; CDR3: ASSAYLSGTSYNEQF
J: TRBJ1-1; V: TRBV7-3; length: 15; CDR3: ASSLSGAGQGRTEAF
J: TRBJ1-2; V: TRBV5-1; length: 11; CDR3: ASSFQGANGYT
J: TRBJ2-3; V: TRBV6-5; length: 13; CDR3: ASSPRDIFTDTQY
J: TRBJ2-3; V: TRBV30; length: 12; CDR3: AWTSGGTTDTQY
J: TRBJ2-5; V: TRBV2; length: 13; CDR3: ASSEQAGDGETQY
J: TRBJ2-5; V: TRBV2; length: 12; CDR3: ASVWGSGQETQY
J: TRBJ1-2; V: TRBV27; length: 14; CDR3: ASSSAVSGGGHGYT
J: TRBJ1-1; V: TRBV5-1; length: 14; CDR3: ASTLQTGDGNTEAF
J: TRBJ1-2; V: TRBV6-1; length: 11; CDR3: ASSVEQGDGYT
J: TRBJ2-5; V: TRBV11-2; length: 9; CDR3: ASSLDGGEY
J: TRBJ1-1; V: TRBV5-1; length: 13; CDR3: ASSLETGRNTEAF
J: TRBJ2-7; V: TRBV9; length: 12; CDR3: ASSVAVRDYEQY
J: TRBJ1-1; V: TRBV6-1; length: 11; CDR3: ASSSSGGGSAF
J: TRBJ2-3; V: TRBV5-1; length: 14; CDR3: ASSSLGSGGSDTQY
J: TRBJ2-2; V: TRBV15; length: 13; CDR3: ATSRGRVNTGELF
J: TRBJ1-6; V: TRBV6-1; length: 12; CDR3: ASSEDILNSPLH
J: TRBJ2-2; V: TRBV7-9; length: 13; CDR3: ASSLTSVGTGELF
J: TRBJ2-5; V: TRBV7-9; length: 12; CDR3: ASSGQPKSETQY
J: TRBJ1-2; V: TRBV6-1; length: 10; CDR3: ASSPGESGYT
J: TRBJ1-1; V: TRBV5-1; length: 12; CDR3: ASSRGTENTEAF
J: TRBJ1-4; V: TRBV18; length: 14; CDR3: ASSPGRGATNEKLF
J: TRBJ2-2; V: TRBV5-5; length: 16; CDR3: ASSLRSADRGYTGELF
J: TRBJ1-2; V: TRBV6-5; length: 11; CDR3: ASRGQEGYGYT
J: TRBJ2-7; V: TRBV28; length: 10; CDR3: ASSRDTPRQY
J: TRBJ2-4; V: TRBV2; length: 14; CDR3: ASSIVVPVAKNIQY
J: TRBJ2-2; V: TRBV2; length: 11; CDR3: ASGTGGTGELF
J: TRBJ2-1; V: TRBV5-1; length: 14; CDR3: ASSVGHPSSYNEQF
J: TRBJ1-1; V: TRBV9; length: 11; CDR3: ASSPGQNAEAF
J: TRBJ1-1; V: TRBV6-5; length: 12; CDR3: ASRPPGSDTEAF
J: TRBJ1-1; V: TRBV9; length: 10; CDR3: ASSSSNTEAF
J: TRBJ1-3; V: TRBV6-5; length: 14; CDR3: ASSYGRRGSGNTIY
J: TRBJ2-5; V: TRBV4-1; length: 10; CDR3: ASSQDGTTQY
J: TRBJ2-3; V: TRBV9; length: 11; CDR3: ASSGYGGDTQY
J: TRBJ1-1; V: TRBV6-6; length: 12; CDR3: ASSWEREFTEAF
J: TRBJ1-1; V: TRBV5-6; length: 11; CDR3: ASKQGANTEAF
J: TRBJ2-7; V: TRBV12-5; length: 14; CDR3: ASGFFIAGPSYEQY
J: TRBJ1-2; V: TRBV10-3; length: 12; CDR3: AISELTMAYGYT
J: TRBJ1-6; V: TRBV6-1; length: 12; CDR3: ATSRDTYNSPLH
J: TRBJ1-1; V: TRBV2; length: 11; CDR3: ASSDSGNTEAF
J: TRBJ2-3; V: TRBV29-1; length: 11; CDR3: SVGRDYADTQY
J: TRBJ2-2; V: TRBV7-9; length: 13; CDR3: ASSLAPRGTGELF
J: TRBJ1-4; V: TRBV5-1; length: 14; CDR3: ASSLDGGTTNEKLF
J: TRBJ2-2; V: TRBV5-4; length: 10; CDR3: ASSPHTGELF
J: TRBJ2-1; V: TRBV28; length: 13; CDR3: ASSLTGTRDNEQF
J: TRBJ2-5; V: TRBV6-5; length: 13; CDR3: ASTRTSGGVETQY
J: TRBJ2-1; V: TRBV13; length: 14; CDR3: ASSNSRGAFYNEQF
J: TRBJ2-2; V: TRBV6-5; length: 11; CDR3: ASSYVVVGELF
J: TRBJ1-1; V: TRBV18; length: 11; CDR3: ASSPARGTEAF